This T cell receptor (beta chain) was obtained from a study of shared clonotypes between healthy human individuals. Only CD45RO-negative cells positively selected for CCR7 counted as naive CD8 cells, so terminally differentiated effector memory CD45RA+ cells were excluded. Using immunoSEQ multiplex PCR, the repertoire was profiled, and TCRdb retains in-frame clones only, with some absent. The data show millions of clones, approximately 95% seen once. The CDR3 sequence is 18 residues long. Trimming removed 6 bases from V and 0 bases from J, with 22 bases in between. Germline V gene sequence: CDR1 SNHLY, CDR2 FYNNEI.

This TCR derives from a man in his late teens or twenties in good health. The chain combines TRBV2 with TRBJ2-3; weak D call: TRBD2 (6 bases). The specimen was naive CD8+ T cells sorted from blood. CDR3 coding DNA: TGTGCCAGCAGCACACTGCCTTGGGGGGAGTCGAGCACAGATACGCAGTATTTT. Its protein is CASSTLPWGESSTDTQYF.